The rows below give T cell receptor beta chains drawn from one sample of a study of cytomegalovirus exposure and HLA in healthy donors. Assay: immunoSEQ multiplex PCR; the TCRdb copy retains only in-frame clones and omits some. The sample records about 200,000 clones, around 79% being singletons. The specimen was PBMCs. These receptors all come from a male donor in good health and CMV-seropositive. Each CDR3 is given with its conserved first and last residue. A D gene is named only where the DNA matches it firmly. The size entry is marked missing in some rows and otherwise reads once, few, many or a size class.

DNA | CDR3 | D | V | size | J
TGTGCCAGCAGCGTGGCAGGGTGGGCCACTGAAGCTTTCTTT | CASSVAGWATEAFF | NA | TRBV9 | once | TRBJ1-1
TGCGCCAGCAGCCCGGGACTAGCGGGGATGCAAGAGACCCAGTACTTC | CASSPGLAGMQETQYF | TRBD2 | TRBV4-1 | NA | TRBJ2-5
TGTGCCAGCTCTTCTAGCTCCTATAATTCACCCCTCCACTTT | CASSSSSYNSPLHF | NA | TRBV18 | NA | TRBJ1-6
TGTGCCAGCAGCTTGGGACAGGGTGAGGAAAAACTGTTTTTT | CASSLGQGEEKLFF | TRBD1 | TRBV7-6 | NA | TRBJ1-4
TGCGCCAGCAGGTCGAGGACTAGCGGGAGGAGGGAGCAGTTCTTC | CASRSRTSGRREQFF | TRBD2 | TRBV5-1 | NA | TRBJ2-1
TGTGCCAGCAGCTTAGCGGGAAAAAAAATCAGAGAGCAGTTCTTC | CASSLAGKKIREQFF | NA | TRBV11-2 | NA | TRBJ2-1
TGTGCCAGCAGCCAGATACGGAGCGGGGGAAATGAGCAGTTCTTC | CASSQIRSGGNEQFF | TRBD2 | TRBV14 | NA | TRBJ2-1
TGCGCCAGCAGCCCTTTGCAGGGCAGTTCCGGGGAGCTGTTTTTT | CASSPLQGSSGELFF | NA | TRBV4-1 | NA | TRBJ2-2
TGTGCCAGCAGTCCACAGAGCTCCTACAATGAGCAGTTCTTC | CASSPQSSYNEQFF | NA | TRBV28 | NA | TRBJ2-1
TGTGCCACCAGCAGAGAATTGGGCACGTTTTGGGGCCTGTATGTACTGGAGAACTATGGCTACACCTTC | CATSRELGTFWGLYVLENYGYTF | NA | TRBV15 | NA | TRBJ1-2
TGTGCCAGCAGCTTAGATAGCGGGTACAACTACGAGCAGTACTTC | CASSLDSGYNYEQYF | TRBD2 | TRBV7-8 | NA | TRBJ2-7
TGTGCCAGCACTACTACAGACAGGGAGTGGGACGGCTACACCTTC | CASTTTDREWDGYTF | TRBD1 | TRBV6-5 | NA | TRBJ1-2
TGCGCCAGCAGTGGGACAACCGGGGAGCTGTTTTTT | CASSGTTGELFF | NA | TRBV5-1 | NA | TRBJ2-2
TGTGCCAGCAGCTTGGTCCAAGGGGAGGATCAGCCCCAGCATTTT | CASSLVQGEDQPQHF | NA | TRBV5-8 | few | TRBJ1-5
TGTTCCAGCAGCTCCGGCGGACACCAGCATTTT | CSSSSGGHQHF | NA | TRBV7-9 | NA | TRBJ1-5
TGTGCCAGCAGTGGGTCGGACAGCTTAGTAGGCTACACCTTC | CASSGSDSLVGYTF | NA | TRBV6-5 | NA | TRBJ1-2
TGTGCCAGCTCACCGGCAGGGGGCATGGCCTATGGCTACACCTTC | CASSPAGGMAYGYTF | TRBD1 | TRBV18 | NA | TRBJ1-2
TGTGCCAGCAGTGGGCTAGCGGTCAGATCCTACGAGCAGTACTTC | CASSGLAVRSYEQYF | TRBD2 | TRBV27 | NA | TRBJ2-7
TGTGCCATCAGTCCCGGGACAGCGACCCTGATTAACACTGAAGCTTTCTTT | CAISPGTATLINTEAFF | TRBD1 | TRBV10-3 | NA | TRBJ1-1
TGTGCCAGCAGCTCGACAGGGCTCAGCTCTGGAAACACCATATATTTT | CASSSTGLSSGNTIYF | TRBD1 | TRBV7-9 | NA | TRBJ1-3
TGCGCCAGCAGACCGAACCCGGCGGGAGGGCAAGAGACCCAGTACTTC | CASRPNPAGGQETQYF | TRBD2 | TRBV5-1 | NA | TRBJ2-5
TGTGCCAGCAGTTCCAGGCGAAGGGGGAATCAGCCCCAGCATTTT | CASSSRRRGNQPQHF | NA | TRBV6-5 | NA | TRBJ1-5
TGTGCCAGCAGCCCCGTAGCGGGGGAGCGGGGGACCCAGTACTTC | CASSPVAGERGTQYF | TRBD2 | TRBV7-2 | NA | TRBJ2-5
TGTGCCAGCTCGCGGAGGGGAGACAATCAGCCCCAGCATTTT | CASSRRGDNQPQHF | NA | TRBV6-6 | few | TRBJ1-5
TGTGCCAGCAGCTTAATCGGTTGGGACAGGGATAATTCACCCCTCCACTTT | CASSLIGWDRDNSPLHF | TRBD1 | TRBV5-6 | once | TRBJ1-6
TGCGCCAGCAGCCCGGGGGGCACCCCAGATACGCAGTATTTT | CASSPGGTPDTQYF | NA | TRBV5-1 | NA | TRBJ2-3
TGCAGCGTTCGGGGAAAGGCTGAAGCTTTCTTT | CSVRGKAEAFF | NA | TRBV29-1 | NA | TRBJ1-1
TGTGCCAGCAGTTCCCCGACAGGACCCCAAGAGACCCAGTACTTC | CASSSPTGPQETQYF | NA | TRBV28 | few | TRBJ2-5
TGTGCCAGCAGTTCGACGGGGAGACGTGAAGCTTTCTTT | CASSSTGRREAFF | NA | TRBV6-5 | NA | TRBJ1-1
TGTGCCAGCAGCTTGGAAGGGACTAGCGGGAGGGAGCTGTTTTTT | CASSLEGTSGRELFF | TRBD2 | TRBV5-4 | once | TRBJ2-2
TGTGCCAGCAGCTTGACGGGGAAAGACACTGAAGCTTTCTTT | CASSLTGKDTEAFF | NA | TRBV5-4 | NA | TRBJ1-1
TGTGCCAGCAGCCCCCAGGGGGCTGGTGAAAAACTGTTTTTT | CASSPQGAGEKLFF | TRBD1 | TRBV7-7 | NA | TRBJ1-4
TGTGCCAGCAGTCTAGACAGGAACACTGAAGCTTTCTTT | CASSLDRNTEAFF | NA | TRBV7-9 | NA | TRBJ1-1
TGTGCCAGTAGTATAATCTCACGGGATGAGCAGTTCTTC | CASSIISRDEQFF | NA | TRBV19 | NA | TRBJ2-1
TGTGCCAGCAGACCTACCGAGGCAACTAATGAAAAACTGTTTTTT | CASRPTEATNEKLFF | NA | TRBV7-8 | NA | TRBJ1-4
TGTGCCAGCTCACCACCTACCAGGGCCACCTACGAGCAGTACTTC | CASSPPTRATYEQYF | NA | TRBV18 | NA | TRBJ2-7